This T cell receptor (beta chain) is from a study of blood T cell repertoires in COVID-19. Study-level information: Specimens from acute and convalescent COVID-19 originated in the United States, Italy and Spain. PBMCs, B-cell-depleted T cells, or T cells provided the cDNA or gDNA that made up the material.

There are 14 residues in the CDR3. Germline V lookup: CDR1 SGHDN, CDR2 FVKESK. Trimming stripped 7 bases from V and 8 bases from J, with 20 bases between. Assay used: immunoSEQ multiplex PCR; TCRdb lists only in-frame clones, some missing. The data contain approximately 160,000 clones, around four fifths of them singletons. The sequence derives from a woman over 75 with acute or convalescent COVID-19. Sequences were obtained from peripheral blood. V usage is TRBV14 and J usage is TRBJ1-2; possible D gene TRBD1, 6 bases. The CDR3 DNA reads as TGTGCCAGCAAACGGACAGCTCTTTCGAGCGGCTACACCTTC. It encodes CASKRTALSSGYTF.